The sequence of this T cell receptor (beta chain) was determined in a study of blood T cell repertoires in COVID-19 (dated by TCRdb to 2018 to 2020). Notes on the research overall: The collaborator samples originated in the United States, Italy and Spain and spanned the acute and convalescent phases of COVID-19. The repertoires were released in a freely available public database intended as a resource for research on the immune response to SARS-CoV-2. Deeply sampled blood TCRbeta repertoires from subjects exposed to, actively infected with, or recovered from COVID-19 were included in the dataset. Nearly every sample came with metadata listing a de-identified subject ID, COVID-19 status, age in years and sex. The samples were drawn from two sources: the first 160 participants of the ongoing ImmuneRACE study, and 1,254 subjects contributed by 6 global collaborators. The prospective study material was composed of cDNA or gDNA derived from T cells, B-cell-depleted T cells, or PBMCs. Where available, HLA class I and class II types were taken from metadata supplied by the sample provider and were not determined by assay-based typing. What the research found in general, with its limitations: The amount of clinical and demographic metadata varied by source and participant and was provided uncurated.

TCRbeta CDR3 regions were amplified from genomic DNA by means of the immunoSEQ Assay, a bias-controlled multiplex PCR. In the authors' own workflow: The number of nucleated cells in each sample was estimated by amplification of reference gene primers within the assay. Sequence reads were collapsed and filtered to measure the absolute abundance of every unique TCRbeta CDR3 rearrangement. For each sample, productive Simpson clonality was calculated by taking the square root of Simpson's diversity index across productive rearrangements. TCRdb took this table from immuneACCESS and kept in-frame rearrangements with V and J called. Such tables lack part of the clones; where checked against another copy, unresolved V genes explain under half of the gap, and the rest is unexplained. Clone size and the V and J calls come from that table; the DNA yielded D and trimming. The sample table records 250,000 or so clones; around 86% of these occur just once. Jointly, the top ten make up 6% to 9% of the sample.

As for this clone: Its target antigen remains unknown. No per-base quality is available; no much larger clone lies one base away.

Whole blood was collected in K2EDTA tubes by collaborating institutions according to the institutions' own protocols. For TCRbeta analysis, collaborator samples were shipped as frozen whole blood, as isolated PBMCs, or as DNA extracted from either sample type. Trimming at the junction amounts to 4 bases on V and 7 bases on J, and the germline ends lie 16 bases apart. Measured from the cysteine to the phenylalanine, the CDR3 is 15 residues long. The entry retains the CDR3 DNA only, 45 bases that are in frame from base 1. CDR1 and CDR2, per the germline V gene, are SGHTA and FQGNSA. The chain couples TRBV7-2 to TRBJ1-4, with the D gene call left open. Specimen: peripheral blood. This clonotype was sampled from a woman between 65 and 79 years old with active or convalescent COVID-19. CDR3 region: CASSSTGRRGEKLFF. The bases read TGTGCCAGCAGCTCCACGGGGAGAAGAGGTGAAAAACTGTTTTTT.